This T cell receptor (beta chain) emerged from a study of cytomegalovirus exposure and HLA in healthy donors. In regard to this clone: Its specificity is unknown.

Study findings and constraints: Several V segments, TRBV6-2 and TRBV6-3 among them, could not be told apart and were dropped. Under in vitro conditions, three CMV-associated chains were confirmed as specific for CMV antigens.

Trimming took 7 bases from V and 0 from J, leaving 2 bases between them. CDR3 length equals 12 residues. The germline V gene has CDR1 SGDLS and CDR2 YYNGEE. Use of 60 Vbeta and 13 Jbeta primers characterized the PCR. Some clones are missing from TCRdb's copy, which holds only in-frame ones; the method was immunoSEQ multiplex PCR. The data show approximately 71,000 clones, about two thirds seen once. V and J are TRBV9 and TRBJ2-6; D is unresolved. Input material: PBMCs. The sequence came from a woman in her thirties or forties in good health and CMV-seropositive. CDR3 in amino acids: CASRSGANVLTF. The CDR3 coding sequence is TGTGCCAGCCGCTCTGGGGCCAACGTCCTGACTTTC.